A single sample is the source of the 18 T cell receptor beta chains below, sequenced in a study of multiple sclerosis patients with progressive multifocal leukoencephalopathy. Time point here: before natalizumab initiation. TCRdb's table, derived via immunoSEQ multiplex PCR, lists solely in-frame clones and lacks some. The data hold approximately 26,000 clones, with more than 75% observed a single time. Sequencing used PBMCs. These receptors were obtained from a human donor with multiple sclerosis.

The chain joins TRBV10-3 to TRBJ1-1; D gene ambiguous. Germline lookup yields CDR1 ENHRY and CDR2 SYGVKD. V dropped 11 bases and J dropped 5 bases, with 18 bases sitting between them. The CDR3 loop spans 13 amino acids. The CDR3 spells CAVRDFSRTEAFF. In DNA form, the CDR3 reads TGTGCCGTACGGGATTTTTCGAGGACTGAAGCTTTCTTT.

V usage is TRBV28 and J usage is TRBJ1-1; D is unclear. The V end lost 6 bases, the J end lost 4 bases, and 6 bases lay between the germline ends. Per the germline V gene, CDR1 is MDHEN and CDR2 is SYDVKM. The CDR3 extends over 11 amino acids. CDR3 in amino acids: CASRRSTEAFF. CDR3 DNA: TGTGCCAGCAGGCGGAGCACTGAAGCTTTCTTT.

The chain couples TRBV5-1 to TRBJ1-4; D unresolved. V dropped 0 bases and J dropped 6 bases, with 9 bases sitting between them. Germline-derived CDR1 and CDR2 are SGHRS and YFSETQ. This CDR3 spans 14 amino acids. The CDR3 sequence: CASSLGTRDEKLFF. The CDR3 coding sequence is TGCGCCAGCAGCTTGGGGACCCGGGATGAAAAACTGTTTTTT.

This clone was counted only a few times. The CDR3 sequence: CASSYMPSTEQYF. The CDR3 DNA reads TGTGCCAGCAGTTACATGCCTAGCACCGAGCAGTACTTC. The J gene is TRBJ2-7, the V gene TRBV27; D is possibly TRBD2 (5 bases). Germline V gene sequence: CDR1 MNHEY, CDR2 SMNVEV (reference sequence). The germline V and J ends were trimmed by 4 bases and 6 bases, with 13 bases remaining between them. The CDR3 extends over 13 amino acids.

V is TRBV6-1 and J is TRBJ2-3, with 10 bases matching TRBD1. The CDR3 sequence is 15 residues long. CDR1 is MNHNS and CDR2 is SASEGT in the germline V gene. Losses at the gene ends were 6 bases for V and 4 bases for J; bases not matched to a gene: 7. CDR3 amino acids: CASRETGGSPDTQYF. The CDR3 DNA reads as TGTGCCAGCAGGGAGACAGGGGGCTCCCCAGATACGCAGTATTTT.

The chain carries TRBV4-1 and TRBJ2-2; 7 bases are shared with TRBD2. J gave up 7 bases and V 1 base, and 6 bases lay outside the gene matches. The CDR3 extends over 15 amino acids. The germline V gene encodes CDR1 MGHRA and CDR2 YSYEKL. The CDR3: CASSQVLALSGELFF. Here the CDR3 DNA reads TGCGCCAGCAGCCAAGTACTAGCGTTGAGCGGGGAGCTGTTTTTT.

The chain links TRBV27 to TRBJ1-6, with D possibly TRBD1 on 5 matching bases. The CDR3 has 14 residues. Deletions cut 3 bases from V and 6 bases from J, with 9 bases between. Germline CDR1 reads MNHEY; CDR2 reads SMNVEV (reference sequence). CDR3 sequence (DNA): TGTGCCAGCAGTTTTCCAGGGTTTAATTCACCCCTCCACTTT. This translates into CASSFPGFNSPLHF.

This clone was counted a single time. This sequence joins TRBV6-1 and TRBJ2-3; D possibly corresponds to TRBD2 (7 bases). Trimming shortened V by 3 bases and J by 3 bases, and 13 bases separated the two germline ends. In germline, CDR1 is MNHNS, CDR2 SASEGT. This CDR3 is built from 15 residues. In DNA, the CDR3 is TGTGCCAGCAGTGAGCGGGGGCCGGTTACAGATACGCAGTATTTT. Protein: CASSERGPVTDTQYF.

The CDR3: CASNGNTEAFF. The CDR3 DNA reads TGTGCCAGTAACGGGAACACTGAAGCTTTCTTT. The chain couples TRBV19 to TRBJ1-1; D unresolved. V lost 7 bases and J lost 1, with 4 bases in between. This CDR3 contains 11 residues. Germline values: CDR1 LNHDA, CDR2 SQIVND (reference sequence). Using reference TRBV19 and TRBJ1-1 for the parts outside the CDR3, the full variable domain is DGGITQSPKYLFRKEGQNVTLSCEQNLNHDAMYWYRQDPGQGLRLIYYSQIVNDFQKGDIAEGYSVSREKKESFPLTVTSAQKNPTAFYLCASNGNTEAFFGQGTRLTVV.

The chain has TRBV4-3 and TRBJ1-2; 10 nucleotides agree with TRBD1. The CDR3 consists of 15 residues. With V trimmed by 2 bases and J by 8 bases, 8 bases remained unmatched. Germline CDR1 is LGHNA and CDR2 is YSLEER. CDR3 in amino acids: CASSQSVTGGEGYTF. The CDR3 DNA is TGCGCCAGCAGCCAATCCGTGACAGGGGGCGAGGGCTACACCTTC.

The chain couples TRBV4-1 to TRBJ2-3; no firm D call. The germline V gene encodes CDR1 MGHRA and CDR2 YSYEKL. The CDR3 spans 14 residues. The germline V and J ends were trimmed by 4 bases and 4 bases, with 12 bases remaining between them. The CDR3 sequence: CASSPSAAADTQYF. As DNA, the CDR3 is TGCGCCAGCAGCCCGAGCGCGGCAGCAGATACGCAGTATTTT.

The V and J genes are TRBV2 and TRBJ2-7; TRBD1 aligns across 7 bases. The CDR3 covers 11 residues. Trimming at V came to 7 bases and at J to 8 bases, leaving 5 bases not matched to a gene. Germline V gene sequence: CDR1 SNHLY, CDR2 FYNNEI. The CDR3 sequence: CASTRGLKQYF. The CDR3 DNA sequence: TGTGCCAGCACTAGGGGGCTTAAGCAGTACTTC.

This chain connects TRBV28 to TRBJ1-2; D gene uncertain. The CDR3 sequence is 13 residues long. Trimming pared 5 bases from V and 3 bases from J, leaving 10 bases between. Per the germline V gene, CDR1 is MDHEN and CDR2 is SYDVKM. The CDR3 spells CASSPMGYYGYTF. Written as DNA, the CDR3 is TGTGCCAGCAGTCCCATGGGCTACTATGGCTACACCTTC.

The chain employs TRBV7-9 and TRBJ1-1; TRBD1 matches 7 bases. J lost 6 bases, V lost 6 bases, and 7 bases had no gene match. CDR3 length equals 13 residues. Germline V gives CDR1 SEHNR, CDR2 FQNEAQ (reference sequence). The CDR3 region is CASSSQGSAEAFF. DNA for the CDR3: TGTGCCAGCAGTTCACAGGGGAGCGCTGAAGCTTTCTTT.

J is TRBJ2-6 and V is TRBV7-9; 7 nucleotides line up with TRBD1. This CDR3 contains 19 residues. Germline values: CDR1 SEHNR, CDR2 FQNEAQ (reference sequence). The trim removed 3 bases at V and 2 bases at J, leaving 13 bases unmatched. CDR3 nucleotide sequence: TGTGCCAGCAGCTTTAGGACAGGCGCTTTCGGAGCTGGGGCCAACGTCCTGACTTTC. It specifies CASSFRTGAFGAGANVLTF.

In this sample, this clone turned up once. The chain recombines TRBV15 with TRBJ2-3; 9 nucleotides line up with TRBD1. Germline CDR1 is LNHNV and CDR2 is YYDKDF (reference sequence). The CDR3 loop spans 14 amino acids. The V gene end was trimmed by 4 bases and the J gene end by 8 bases; junction bases not matched to a gene: 7. CDR3 protein: CATSIRDRAGTQYF. In DNA form, the CDR3 reads TGTGCCACCAGCATCCGGGACAGGGCTGGTACGCAGTATTTT. The full variable domain, rest sourced from reference TRBV15 and TRBJ2-3, is DAMVIQNPRYQVTQFGKPVTLSCSQTLNHNVMYWYQQKSSQAPKLLFHYYDKDFNNEADTPDNFQSRRPNTSFCFLDIRSPGLGDTAMYLCATSIRDRAGTQYFGPGTRLTVL.

The J gene is TRBJ2-7, the V gene TRBV28; D gene unclear. CDR3 length: 13 amino acids. The germline gives CDR1 MDHEN, CDR2 SYDVKM. Trimming removed 7 bases at V and 0 bases at J, with 10 bases between. CDR3 in amino acids: CASKMKSSYEQYF. In nucleotides, the CDR3 is TGTGCCAGCAAAATGAAGAGCTCCTACGAGCAGTACTTC.

The chain employs TRBV6-6 and TRBJ2-2, with TRBD1 matching over 7 bases. Per germline, CDR1 MNHNY and CDR2 SVGAGI (reference sequence). J gave up 5 bases and V 4 bases, and 10 bases lay outside the gene matches. CDR3 length: 16 amino acids. The CDR3 region has the DNA TGTGCCAGCAGTTCCTTCTCACAGGGGCCGACCGGGGAGCTGTTTTTT. It is translated as CASSSFSQGPTGELFF.